The 28 T cell receptor beta chains reported below all come from one sample, sequenced in a study of blood T cell repertoires in COVID-19 (TCRdb year 2020). The method behind the library was the immunoSEQ multiplex PCR assay. Sourced from immuneACCESS, this table was stored by TCRdb with only in-frame sequences that have V and J called. A share of the clones is absent; for the studies checked, an unresolved V gene accounts for under half, and the remainder has no known explanation. This sample has fewer than 20,000 clones in its table, and 70% to 90% of those were observed once. Just under 50% of the sample is in the top ten clones. Sample: peripheral blood. The receptors derive from a human donor in a cohort sampled during active COVID-19.

The J gene is TRBJ2-3, the V gene TRBV9; D not resolved. Germline V gives CDR1 SGDLS, CDR2 YYNGEE. CDR3 length: 15 residues. Trimming left V 2 bases short and J 0 bases short, with 10 bases between. The CDR3 sequence is CASSVQATSTDTQYF. DNA for the CDR3: TGTGCCAGCAGCGTCCAAGCGACGAGCACAGATACGCAGTATTTT.

This clone has only one observation. The chain is built from TRBV6-4 and TRBJ2-1; 10 bases line up with TRBD2. Germline-derived CDR1 and CDR2 are MRHNA and SNTAGT. This CDR3 contains 15 residues. Unmatched junction bases numbered 3, after V lost 1 base and J lost 6 bases. The CDR3 bases are TGTGCCAGCAGTGACTTAGAGCGGGGGGGCAATGAGCAGTTCTTC. It specifies CASSDLERGGNEQFF.

This clone was picked up one time. The chain combines TRBV10-3 with TRBJ1-6, with TRBD1 as a possible D gene (5 bases). The V gene lost 4 bases and the J gene lost 8 bases, with 12 bases spanning the gap. Germline assignment: CDR1 ENHRY and CDR2 SYGVKD. CDR3 size: 14 residues. The CDR3 coding sequence is TGTGCCATCAGTGCTGGAGGGGATGATTCACCCCTCCACTTT. This encodes CAISAGGDDSPLHF.

The chain uses TRBV12-5 and TRBJ2-6, with D uncertain. Germline V lookup: CDR1 LGHNT, CDR2 FRNRAP. Trimming removed 4 bases from V and 4 bases from J, with 11 bases in between. This CDR3 spans 15 amino acids. CDR3 in amino acids: CASGSQGGGANVLTF. CDR3 DNA sequence: TGTGCTAGTGGTTCCCAAGGCGGCGGGGCCAACGTCCTGACTTTC.

The CDR3 nucleotides read TGCGCCAGCGAGGCGGGCAGCTCCACCGGGGAGCTGTTTTTT. Translating gives CASEAGSSTGELFF. The chain couples TRBV5-1 to TRBJ2-2; D perhaps matches TRBD2 (5 bases). CDR1 and CDR2 (germline): SGHRS, YFSETQ. V lost 7 bases and J 4 bases, leaving 14 bases between the germline ends. This CDR3 has 14 amino acids. Supplemented by reference TRBV5-1 and TRBJ2-2, the full variable domain reads KAGVTQTPRYLIKTRGQQVTLSCSPISGHRSVSWYQQTPGQGLQFLFEYFSETQRNKGNFPGRFSGRQFSNSRSEMNVSTLELGDSALYLCASEAGSSTGELFFGEGSRLTVL.

As concerns this clone: The sample contains more than one DNA sequence encoding this CDR3. CDR3 nucleotide sequence: TGTGCCAGCAGCTGGAGGGATGAGCAGTTCTTC. This gives the protein CASSWRDEQFF. The V gene is TRBV12-3 or TRBV12-4, the J gene TRBJ2-1, with D maybe TRBD2 (6 bases). The CDR3 contains 11 residues. V was pared by 6 bases and J by 8 bases, with 8 bases between.

The chain joins TRBV5-1 to TRBJ2-7; TRBD2 is a possible D gene (6 bases). Germline CDR1 and CDR2: SGHRS and YFSETQ. The CDR3 is 15 amino acids. V was clipped by 5 bases and J by 3 bases, with 18 bases between them. The CDR3 sequence: CASRLRGALGYEQYF. The CDR3 DNA sequence: TGCGCCAGCAGACTTCGCGGGGCCCTTGGCTACGAGCAGTACTTC.

CDR3 coding DNA: TGTGCCTGGAGAGACCCGAGACAGTCAGATACGCAGTATTTT. Protein: CAWRDPRQSDTQYF. This chain joins TRBV30 and TRBJ2-3; a weak D match, TRBD1 (5 bases). Trimming left V 3 bases short and J 4 bases short, with 14 bases between. Germline V gene data show CDR1 as GTSNPN and CDR2 as SVGIG (reference sequence). The length of the CDR3 is 14 residues.

This rearrangement joins TRBV3-1 (or the pseudogene TRBV3-2) to TRBJ1-1; 9 positions match TRBD1. CDR3 length: 14 residues. Germline-derived CDR1 and CDR2 are LGHDT and YNNKEL (reference sequence). V was pared by 5 bases and J by 5 bases, with 6 bases of the junction left unmatched. This CDR3 is CASSRRQGGTEAFF. In DNA form, the CDR3 reads TGTGCCAGCAGCAGGCGACAGGGGGGGACTGAAGCTTTCTTT.

The chain uses TRBV7-3 and TRBJ1-3; TRBD1 might be the D (5 bases). V lost 2 bases and J 0 bases, leaving 8 bases between the germline ends. From germline, CDR1 is SGHTA and CDR2 FQGTGA. The CDR3 spans 15 residues. CDR3 loop: CASSLGGDSGNTIYF. CDR3 bases: TGTGCCAGCAGCTTAGGGGGGGACTCTGGAAACACCATATATTTT.

The rearrangement joins TRBV7-2 to TRBJ2-7; 13 bases align to TRBD2. Germline V gene lookup returns CDR1 SGHTA and CDR2 FQGNSA. The CDR3 has 16 residues. J lost 7 bases, V lost 7 bases, and 13 bases had no gene match. In nucleotides, the CDR3 is TGTGCCAGCACCCAACCTGGACTAGCGGGGGAGGGGGAGCAGTACTTC. This codes for CASTQPGLAGEGEQYF.

In this sample, this clone turned up a few times. The gene calls are TRBV18 and TRBJ2-5; 8 positions match TRBD2. V trimming: 6 bases; J trimming: 2 bases; junction bases outside the gene matches: 14. Germline V lookup: CDR1 KGHSH, CDR2 LQKENI. The CDR3 is 17 residues long. The CDR3: CASSQSTGGGRQETQYF. CDR3 bases: TGTGCCAGCTCCCAGTCAACCGGCGGGGGGAGGCAAGAGACCCAGTACTTC.

The CDR3 DNA sequence: TGTGCCAGCAGCTTGGCACTCACGGGACAAAATTCACCCCTCCACTTT. It translates to CASSLALTGQNSPLHF. The rearrangement links TRBV5-6 to TRBJ1-6; a possible D gene is TRBD1 (6 bases). Trimming took 0 bases from V and 7 from J, leaving 14 bases between them. This CDR3 region has 16 residues. Per the germline V gene, CDR1 is SGHDT and CDR2 is YYEEEE. Full variable domain (remainder filled in from reference TRBV5-6 and TRBJ1-6): DAGVTQSPTHLIKTRGQQVTLRCSPKSGHDTVSWYQQALGQGPQFIFQYYEEEERQRGNFPDRFSGHQFPNYSSELNVNALLLGDSALYLCASSLALTGQNSPLHFGNGTRLTVT.

This clone was observed once. The rearrangement joins TRBV9 to TRBJ1-3; TRBD1 aligns across 8 bases. CDR3 length: 17 amino acids. V shed 3 bases and J 0 bases; nucleotides not matched to a gene: 8. Germline values: CDR1 SGDLS, CDR2 YYNGEE. The CDR3 region is CASSAGQGLSSGNTIYF. As DNA, the CDR3 is TGTGCCAGCAGCGCCGGACAGGGTCTCAGCTCTGGAAACACCATATATTTT. Based on the CDR3 plus reference TRBV9 and TRBJ1-3, the full variable domain is DSGVTQTPKHLITATGQRVTLRCSPRSGDLSVYWYQQSLDQGLQFLIQYYNGEERAKGNILERFSAQQFPDLHSELNLSSLELGDSALYFCASSAGQGLSSGNTIYFGEGSWLTVV.

The genes are TRBV10-3 and TRBJ1-5; D may be TRBD1 (6 bases). CDR1 and CDR2 from the germline V gene are ENHRY and SYGVKD. CDR3 length: 14 residues. Trimming left V 10 bases short and J 5 bases short, with 18 bases between. The CDR3 DNA is TGTGCCACCAGCCAGGGAGGGGGTGATCAGCCCCAGCATTTT. Translating it yields CATSQGGGDQPQHF.

This chain joins TRBV11-3 and TRBJ2-7, with 8 nucleotides matching TRBD2. V lost 5 bases and J lost 0; bases outside the gene matches: 6. The length of the CDR3 is 15 residues. CDR1 SGHNT and CDR2 YENEEA come from the germline V gene. DNA for the CDR3: TGTGCCAGCAGCCTGAGCGGGGGCCACTCCTACGAGCAGTACTTC. Protein sequence: CASSLSGGHSYEQYF.

This clone came up a few times. The V gene is TRBV6-2 or TRBV6-3, the J gene TRBJ1-6; 8 nucleotides agree with TRBD1. Germline loops: CDR1 MNHEY, CDR2 SVGEGT. The CDR3 loop spans 16 amino acids. V was pared by 6 bases and J by 5 bases, with 9 bases of the junction left unmatched. As DNA, the CDR3 is TGTGCCAGCAGCCACGCCCCGGGACAGGATAATTCACCCCTCCACTTT. This sequence encodes CASSHAPGQDNSPLHF.

The rearrangement links TRBV18 to TRBJ1-5; D gene ambiguous. CDR1 is KGHSH, CDR2 LQKENI, per germline. This CDR3 has 14 amino acids. Trimming stripped 2 bases from V and 7 bases from J, with 12 bases between. The CDR3 sequence is CASSPAPSEQPQHF. In DNA, the CDR3 is TGTGCCAGCTCACCAGCCCCAAGCGAGCAGCCCCAGCATTTT.

The chain uses TRBV18 and TRBJ1-3; D may be TRBD1 (6 bases). Germline V gene data show CDR1 as KGHSH and CDR2 as LQKENI. This CDR3 comprises 17 residues. Trimming removed 2 bases at V and 0 bases at J, with 14 bases between. CDR3 coding DNA: TGTGCCAGCTCACCAATGACAGGAAGCCACTCTGGAAACACCATATATTTT. This codes for CASSPMTGSHSGNTIYF.

This sequence joins TRBV15 and TRBJ2-7, with D possibly matching TRBD1 (6 bases). This CDR3 contains 14 residues. CDR1 and CDR2 from the germline V gene are LNHNV and YYDKDF (reference sequence). Trimming removed 0 bases from V and 3 bases from J, with 9 bases in between. As DNA, the CDR3 is TGTGCCACCAGCAGAGATCTACAGGGCTACGAGCAGTACTTC. Translating it yields CATSRDLQGYEQYF.

Only a few counts were recorded for this clone. This sequence joins TRBV2 and TRBJ2-7, with 9 positions matching TRBD1. The CDR3 contains 13 residues. Germline-derived CDR1 and CDR2 are SNHLY and FYNNEI. The V segment lost 6 bases and the J segment 4 bases; nucleotides outside the gene matches: 4. The CDR3 protein is CASRQGAGYEQYF. CDR3 DNA sequence: TGTGCCAGCAGACAGGGGGCGGGTTACGAGCAGTACTTC.

The chain recombines TRBV10-3 with TRBJ2-1; 10 bases are shared with TRBD2. In germline, CDR1 is ENHRY, CDR2 SYGVKD. This CDR3 region has 16 residues. V gave up 4 bases and J gave up 7 bases; unmatched junction bases: 10. The CDR3 nucleotides are TGTGCCATCAGTGTCCCAGTAGCGGGGGGAACGAATGAGCAGTTCTTC. Amino acid sequence: CAISVPVAGGTNEQFF.

This clone was counted a single time. CDR3 sequence: CASSQGTSGGLRYEQYF. Written as DNA, the CDR3 is TGCGCCAGCAGCCAAGGGACTAGCGGGGGGCTTCGCTACGAGCAGTACTTC. The rearrangement uses TRBV4-3 and TRBJ2-7; 14 bases map to TRBD2. CDR1 and CDR2 from the germline V gene are LGHNA and YSLEER. CDR3 length equals 17 residues. Trimming at V came to 1 base and at J to 3 bases, leaving 5 bases not matched to a gene.

This clone was observed once. This rearrangement joins TRBV11-2 to TRBJ1-1, with 8 bases identical to TRBD1. Germline V CDR1 and CDR2: SGHAT, FQNNGV. V dropped 2 bases and J dropped 4; count of bases not matched to a gene: 3. This CDR3 spans 14 amino acids. The CDR3 DNA sequence: TGTGCCAGCAGCTTATATACAGGGGGCACTGAAGCTTTCTTT. Amino acid sequence: CASSLYTGGTEAFF. Variable domain in full (rest from reference TRBV11-2 and TRBJ1-1): EAGVAQSPRYKIIEKRQSVAFWCNPISGHATLYWYQQILGQGPKLLIQFQNNGVVDDSQLPKDRFSAERLKGVDSTLKIQPAKLEDSAVYLCASSLYTGGTEAFFGQGTRLTVV.

This chain connects TRBV27 to TRBJ1-5; the match to TRBD1 covers 10 bases. The germline V gene has CDR1 MNHEY and CDR2 SMNVEV (reference sequence). Unmatched junction bases numbered 9, after V lost 6 bases and J lost 1 base. CDR3 length: 17 amino acids. The CDR3 bases are TGTGCCAGCAGCGGGGACAGGGGCAAGACCAGCAATCAGCCCCAGCATTTT. It translates to CASSGDRGKTSNQPQHF.

The CDR3 loop reads CASSQRPSGAGYF. For the CDR3, the DNA is TGTGCCAGCAGCCAGCGACCCAGTGGCGCCGGGTATTTT. The chain is built from TRBV12-3 or TRBV12-4 and TRBJ2-3, with D unclear. The V end lost 6 bases, the J end lost 14 bases, and 21 bases lay between the germline ends. The length of the CDR3 is 13 residues.

This chain uses TRBV7-2 with TRBJ1-5, with D maybe TRBD1 (5 bases). The CDR3 sequence is 15 residues long. Trimming took 1 base from V and 5 from J, leaving 12 bases between them. The germline V gene encodes CDR1 SGHTA and CDR2 FQGNSA. CDR3 region: CASSLEGRSDQPQHF. In nucleotides, the CDR3 is TGTGCCAGCAGCTTAGAGGGGAGGTCGGATCAGCCCCAGCATTTT.

The rearrangement links TRBV5-6 to TRBJ2-5; 7 bases match TRBD1. CDR3 size: 14 residues. Germline-derived CDR1 and CDR2 are SGHDT and YYEEEE. The V gene end was trimmed by 1 base and the J gene end by 2 bases; junction bases not matched to a gene: 2. The CDR3 here is CASSLTGAQETQYF. The CDR3 DNA is TGTGCCAGCAGCTTGACAGGGGCACAAGAGACCCAGTACTTC.